This TCR beta chain was documented in a study of OX40 agonist ivuxolimab in advanced cancers. About the full investigation: The costimulatory receptor OX40 (CD134) was targeted by ivuxolimab, a fully human IgG2 agonistic monoclonal antibody. The purpose of peripheral TCRbeta sequencing was to test whether ivuxolimab changed TCR sequence diversity and led to clonal T-cell expansion. Prior anti-PD-1, anti-PD-L1 or anti-CTLA-4 therapy was permitted, and checkpoint inhibitors had been received by around 39% of dose-escalation patients. Three dose-escalation patients achieved partial responses, one with hepatocellular carcinoma and two with cutaneous melanoma. The paper describes the monotherapy dose-escalation part (N of about 47 patients) of the phase I trial of ivuxolimab. The dose-escalation cohort was almost 85% male with a mean age of roughly 60 years, ranging from roughly 20 to 80. Intravenous ivuxolimab was administered to patients every 2 weeks at six dose levels: 0.01, 0.1, 0.3, 1.5, 3 and 10 mg/kg. Among the roughly 52 dose-escalation patients, about 20 had hepatocellular carcinoma, about 15 melanoma, 9 renal cell carcinoma and 9 head and neck cancer. On the study overall, not on this receptor specifically: At doses from 0.1 to 3.0 mg/kg, clonal expansion was seen in both CD4+ and CD8+ blood T cells between baseline and week 6. Low levels of normalized T-cell clonal expansion were also seen in some nonresponding patients. The antigen specificity of the peripheral T cells that underwent clonal expansion was not determined. In the 0.1-3.0 mg/kg groups, partial responders had among the lowest normalized peripheral clonal expansion, particularly in CD8+ T cells. After ivuxolimab, CD8+ T cells had more expanded clones than CD4+ T cells on average.

The germline V gene (reference sequence) yields DFQATT for CDR1 and SNEGSKA for CDR2. The CDR3 sequence holds 11 residues, the cysteine and phenylalanine included. This entry keeps only the CDR3 DNA: 33 bases, framed from base 1. Trimming takes 5 bases from V and 7 bases from J, and the germline ends sit 12 bases apart. Patients with autoimmune disease history or receiving systemic immunosuppression were excluded from the trial. Peripheral blood for TCR sequencing was collected from all dose cohorts at baseline, on cycle 4 day 1, and on cycle 7 day 1. The samples were taken from a phase I, first-in-human, multicenter, open-label dose-escalation trial of ivuxolimab. The trial enrolled adults with locally advanced or metastatic head and neck squamous cell, hepatocellular, melanoma or renal cell carcinoma. CD4+ and CD8+ T cells were sorted separately from peripheral blood before TCR sequencing. Of note for this clone: Its antigen is unknown. No base-level quality is on record; no much larger clone is a single base apart.

For sequencing of the TCRbeta CDR3 region, genomic DNA was extracted from the sorted cells. The immunoSEQ Assay was used to sequence the TCRbeta CDR3 regions. Here the immuneACCESS table is served through TCRdb, limited to in-frame sequences with V and J called. Missing clones are a known gap in these copies; in checked studies unresolved V genes cover under half, and the rest lacks a known reason. This sample lists some 41,000 clones; around 83% were detected once. In total, the top ten clones hold around 2.4% of the sample. The specimen was CD4+ or CD8+ T cells sorted from blood, collected in a trial of the OX40 agonist ivuxolimab. The receptor was derived from an adult with an advanced solid tumor such as melanoma, head and neck, liver or kidney cancer. The chain is assembled from TRBV20-1 and TRBJ2-7, with a tentative D gene TRBD1 over 6 matching bases. Here the CDR3 is given as CSAPDRREQYF. The nucleotide sequence is TGCAGTGCTCCAGACAGGAGAGAGCAGTACTTC.